This T cell receptor beta chain was sequenced during a study of blood T cell repertoires in COVID-19. Study at large: The United States, Italy and Spain were the sources of the acute and convalescent COVID-19 samples. The cDNA or gDNA used as material had been derived from T cells, B-cell-depleted T cells, or PBMCs.

Patients at the Seattle site were enrolled during active infection and followed longitudinally. The CDR3 runs to 17 residues. V shed 5 bases, J shed 0 bases, and the junction held 11 bases outside the gene matches. Germline lookup yields CDR1 SGHTA and CDR2 FQGNSA. In the source study's methods: Estimation of nucleated cell counts relied on the amplification of reference gene primers. TCRdb's table, derived via immunoSEQ multiplex PCR, lists solely in-frame clones and lacks some. V, J and clone size are those of that table, while D and trimming were read from the DNA. The data contain about 90,000 clones, roughly 90% of them singletons.

What was sequenced was peripheral blood. This chain connects TRBV7-2 to TRBJ1-2; 8 positions agree with TRBD1. This sequence originates from a man aged 50 or older with COVID-19, enrolled during active disease. Here the CDR3 DNA reads TGTGCCAGCAGCCTAAAACAGGGGGGGGCTACTAACTATGGCTACACCTTC. The encoded protein is CASSLKQGGATNYGYTF.